The 8 T cell receptor beta chains reported below all come from one sample, sequenced in a study of shared clonotypes between healthy human individuals. Clones were read by immunoSEQ multiplex PCR, and TCRdb kept only the in-frame ones, dropping some. The table has 650,000 to 750,000 clones, about two thirds seen once. Source material: memory CD4+ T cells sorted from blood. Subset: CD45RA-negative fraction. The receptor set was obtained from a woman in her 30s in good health.

This clone was seen once. CDR3 sequence (DNA): TGTGCCAGTATTCCAGGCAATGAGCAGTTCTTC. It specifies CASIPGNEQFF. V usage is TRBV27 and J usage is TRBJ2-1; D call uncertain. The CDR3 consists of 11 residues. Per germline, CDR1 MNHEY and CDR2 SMNVEV (reference sequence). V was cut by 9 bases and J by 6 bases, with 9 bases left in between.

This chain joins TRBV19 and TRBJ2-5; 10 nucleotides align to TRBD1. V was clipped by 10 bases and J by 5 bases; unmatched bases: 10. The CDR3 consists of 14 residues. Germline CDR1 and CDR2: LNHDA and SQIVND (reference sequence). The CDR3 sequence is CATRSGTGAETQYF. As DNA, the CDR3 is TGTGCCACCCGTTCCGGGACAGGGGCGGAGACCCAGTACTTC.

This clone was seen only a few times. This sequence joins TRBV6-5 and TRBJ2-7, with 11 bases that match TRBD2. Germline trimming cut 2 bases from V and 4 bases from J; bases unmatched to any gene: 4. The CDR3 totals 15 residues. Germline CDR1 MNHEY, CDR2 SVGAGI. The CDR3 nucleotides read TGTGCCAGCAGTTACAACTTAGCGGGAGGGTACGAGCAGTACTTC. This encodes CASSYNLAGGYEQYF.

The V and J genes are TRBV20-1 and TRBJ2-7; a possible D gene is TRBD1 (6 bases). Germline values: CDR1 DFQATT, CDR2 SNEGSKA (reference sequence). The CDR3 runs to 11 residues. The V end was cut by 6 bases, the J end by 3 bases, with 9 bases between. The CDR3, as DNA: TGCAGTGCCAAGGACAGCTACGAGCAGTACTTC. This encodes CSAKDSYEQYF.

As for this clone: This may be a read error: a much more frequent sequence differs by one nucleotide. Other DNA sequences in the same sample also yield this CDR3. The chain links TRBV13 to TRBJ2-7, with TRBD1 identical over 10 bases. Germline lookup yields CDR1 PRHDT and CDR2 FYEKMQ (reference sequence). With V trimmed by 5 bases and J by 3 bases, 4 bases remained unmatched. There are 14 residues in the CDR3. The DNA of the CDR3 is TGTGCCAGCAGCCCGGGACAGGGGATCTACGAGCAGTACTTC. This encodes CASSPGQGIYEQYF.

V gene TRBV6-6 combines with J gene TRBJ2-2; no definite D call. V was pared by 5 bases and J by 4 bases, with 8 bases between. This CDR3 has 13 residues. CDR1 and CDR2 (germline): MNHNY, SVGAGI (reference sequence). The CDR3 spells CASSTTATGELFF. The CDR3 DNA follows: TGTGCCAGCAGTACAACGGCCACCGGGGAGCTGTTTTTT.

The CDR3 region is CASSKELGDRAIYF. The CDR3 DNA follows: TGTGCCAGCAGCAAAGAGTTGGGGGACAGGGCCATATATTTT. V usage is TRBV21-1 and J usage is TRBJ1-3; the table gives TRBD1 as D, unverified against the DNA. TRBV21-1 is a pseudogene. CDR3 length equals 14 residues.

This clone was picked up a small number of times. The genes are TRBV6-1 and TRBJ1-4, with D possibly TRBD1 on 6 matching bases. Trimming stripped 4 bases from V and 7 bases from J, with 16 bases between. Germline CDR1 reads MNHNS; CDR2 reads SASEGT. This CDR3 is built from 15 residues. In DNA form, the CDR3 reads TGTGCCAGCAGTGTACGATTGGGGGCGCCTGAAAAACTGTTTTTT. Translation: CASSVRLGAPEKLFF.